This T cell receptor (beta chain) is from a study of T cells after yellow fever vaccination. Study in general: SMART-Seq v4 Ultra Low Input prepared libraries from low-cell fractions.

To note about this clonotype: The antigen is not known.

Deletions cut 7 bases from V and 3 bases from J, with 15 bases between. The germline V gene encodes CDR1 MNHNS and CDR2 SASEGT. This CDR3 has 14 amino acids. Production of TCR cDNA was by 5'RACE template switching, which also added a universal primer site and UMIs. A single record per CDR3 protein comes from TCRdb applying MiXCR to the 5' RACE reads. This table holds more than 450,000 distinct CDR3 sequences, 21% found once. Findings and caveats of the study: Among all clonotypes, a small share was observed in both CD4 and CD8 compartments. Boosting was followed by the reappearance of most primary-vaccination clones (about 97% CD4, around 91% CD8).

This sequence was found in a man younger than 35 who received the YFV17D yellow fever vaccine. The chain recombines TRBV6-1 with TRBJ1-2; D is perhaps TRBD1 (6 bases). This specimen was PBMCs, taken 20 to 25 days after the first yellow fever vaccination. The CDR3 protein is CASNPGGADYGYTF. The CDR3 DNA follows: TGTGCCAGCAACCCCGGGGGGGCGGACTATGGCTACACCTTC.